This T cell receptor beta chain comes out of a study of blood T cells in healthy people across ages. Study-level background: The capture of about one barcoded beta molecule per two T cells was achieved by template switching.

Whole-study findings and limits: Both naive CD4+ cell counts and diversity were greater in long-lived donors than in aged donors.

Concerning this clonotype itself: What it binds is not known. At one end the junction does not follow the germline gene, possibly because of a read error.

Alongside a J-beta primer mix, a sample-barcoded 5' primer served in a second PCR lasting roughly 7 to 11 cycles. TCRdb used MiXCR to reprocess the 5' RACE reads, holding one entry per CDR3 protein. The data contain 800,000 to 950,000 distinct CDR3 sequences, under 35% of them singletons. The amount of total RNA extracted per sample was at least 5.5 micrograms. The CDR3 is 14 residues long. Germline V gene data show CDR1 as SQVTM and CDR2 as ANQGSEA. The same specimen was also included in a second study, on T cells of mothers and their children.

V usage is TRBV29-1 and J usage is TRBJ2-5; no clear D gene. Sequencing used blood. The sequence was collected from a woman between 40 and 55 years old in good health. DNA of the CDR3: TGCAGCGTTGAACGACCAAACATAAGAGAGACCCCGTACTTC. Translation: CSVERPNIRETPYF.